The 20 T cell receptor beta chains reported below all come from one sample, sequenced in a study of blood T cell repertoires in COVID-19. Generated by immunoSEQ multiplex PCR, the TCRdb table keeps only in-frame clones and is missing some. The data contain roughly 290,000 clones, about 89% of them singletons. Sequencing input: peripheral blood. The receptors stem from an older woman with acute or convalescent COVID-19.

This chain joins TRBV7-9 and TRBJ2-1; TRBD2 matches 8 bases. CDR3 length: 15 residues. Per germline, CDR1 SEHNR and CDR2 FQNEAQ (reference sequence). Trimming removed 2 bases from V and 5 bases from J; junction bases left unmatched: 5. The CDR3 here is CASSLSHGRDNEQFF. CDR3 coding DNA: TGTGCCAGCAGCTTATCCCACGGGAGGGACAATGAGCAGTTCTTC.

This clone was seen a single time. This sequence joins TRBV20-1 and TRBJ2-1; tentative D call: TRBD1 (5 bases). The CDR3 is made up of 13 amino acids. Looked up from germline, CDR1 is DFQATT and CDR2 is SNEGSKA (reference sequence). The V and J ends lost 3 bases and 10 bases respectively, with 16 bases between them. In DNA form, the CDR3 reads TGCAGTGCTAGTTTGGGGCCGAGAAGGGAGCAGTTCTTC. This gives the protein CSASLGPRREQFF.

The chain uses TRBV28 and TRBJ2-5; no clear D. Germline V gene sequence: CDR1 MDHEN, CDR2 SYDVKM. This CDR3 region has 10 residues. Trimming shortened V by 5 bases and J by 7 bases, and 5 bases separated the two germline ends. The CDR3 reads CASSLGTQYF. The CDR3 DNA sequence: TGTGCCAGCAGTCTAGGGACCCAGTACTTC.

The rearrangement links TRBV9 to TRBJ2-1; tentative D call: TRBD1 (6 bases). Germline CDR1 and CDR2: SGDLS and YYNGEE. The CDR3 is made up of 14 amino acids. Between the trimmed V and J ends, which lost 0 bases and 9 bases, there was a span of 13 bases. CDR3 coding DNA: TGTGCCAGCAGCGTAGATTCAGGGGCGTTTGAGCAGTTCTTC. Translated, it gives CASSVDSGAFEQFF.

This CDR3 is CSVLAGGTGYEQYF. The CDR3 nucleotides are TGCAGCGTTTTAGCGGGAGGGACGGGATACGAGCAGTACTTC. The rearrangement links TRBV29-1 to TRBJ2-7, with 11 bases identical to TRBD2. J was trimmed by 4 bases and V by 5 bases; bases with no gene match: 7. The germline V gene has CDR1 SQVTM and CDR2 ANQGSEA. The CDR3 extends over 14 amino acids.

The chain links TRBV5-4 to TRBJ2-5; the match to TRBD2 covers 11 bases. Germline lookup yields CDR1 SGHNT and CDR2 YYREEE (reference sequence). The V segment lost 2 bases and the J segment 1 base; nucleotides outside the gene matches: 1. There are 15 residues in the CDR3. CDR3 loop: CASSLGTSGQETQYF. Written as DNA, the CDR3 is TGTGCCAGCAGCTTAGGGACTAGCGGCCAAGAGACCCAGTACTTC.

The V and J genes are TRBV14 and TRBJ1-1, with 8 nucleotides matching TRBD1. V lost 5 bases to trimming and J lost 2 bases; unmatched junction nucleotides: 10. This CDR3 has 16 amino acids. Germline V gene lookup returns CDR1 SGHDN and CDR2 FVKESK. DNA of the CDR3: TGTGCCAGCAGCATGGACAGGGTCGCAGTTAACACTGAAGCTTTCTTT. Translated, it gives CASSMDRVAVNTEAFF.

This sequence joins TRBV4-2 and TRBJ1-1; 11 bases fit TRBD1. Germline assignment: CDR1 LGHNA and CDR2 YNFKEQ. With 3 bases clipped from V and 4 bases from J, the junction kept 4 bases outside the gene matches. The CDR3 consists of 15 residues. The CDR3 coding sequence is TGTGCCAGCAGCCACGGACAGGGGGCGGGCACTGAAGCTTTCTTT. It yields the protein CASSHGQGAGTEAFF.

This clone was seen only once. V gene TRBV7-9 combines with J gene TRBJ2-1; weak D call: TRBD1 (6 bases). Germline V gene sequence: CDR1 SEHNR, CDR2 FQNEAQ (reference sequence). V lost 1 base and J lost 0, with 10 bases in between. The CDR3 has 16 residues. CDR3 region: CASSLVGAHSYNEQFF. The CDR3 DNA is TGTGCCAGCAGCTTAGTGGGGGCCCACTCCTACAATGAGCAGTTCTTC. Supplemented by reference TRBV7-9 and TRBJ2-1, the full variable domain reads DTGVSQNPRHKITKRGQNVTFRCDPISEHNRLYWYRQTLGQGPEFLTYFQNEAQLEKSRLLSDRFSAERPKGSFSTLEIQRTEQGDSAMYLCASSLVGAHSYNEQFFGPGTRLTVL.

The chain employs TRBV6-5 and TRBJ2-7, with 11 bases matching TRBD2. Germline lookup yields CDR1 MNHEY and CDR2 SVGAGI. V lost 5 bases and J lost 3; bases outside the gene matches: 6. The CDR3 runs 15 residues. CDR3 residues: CASSKLAGGIYEQYF. For the CDR3, the DNA is TGTGCCAGCAGTAAATTAGCGGGAGGGATCTACGAGCAGTACTTC.

The chain employs TRBV5-5 and TRBJ1-1; D remains ambiguous. Germline V gene sequence: CDR1 SGHKS, CDR2 YYEKEE (reference sequence). The CDR3 consists of 14 residues. The V end was cut by 2 bases, the J end by 0 bases, with 8 bases between. The CDR3 is CASSFGLLNTEAFF. CDR3 in DNA: TGTGCCAGCAGCTTTGGTCTATTGAACACTGAAGCTTTCTTT.

The chain joins TRBV19 to TRBJ1-5, with 8 bases that match TRBD1. Trimming took 5 bases from V and 4 from J; bases not matched to a gene: 7. The CDR3 runs to 15 residues. Germline loops: CDR1 LNHDA, CDR2 SQIVND (reference sequence). The CDR3 protein is CASSLDRVNNQPQHF. DNA for the CDR3: TGTGCCAGTAGTCTGGACAGGGTGAATAATCAGCCCCAGCATTTT.

V is TRBV19 and J is TRBJ2-1; weak D call: TRBD2 (6 bases). CDR1 is LNHDA and CDR2 is SQIVND in the germline V gene (reference sequence). The CDR3 length is 14 residues. Trimming removed 8 bases at V and 2 bases at J, with 13 bases between. The CDR3 DNA reads TGTGCCAGTGCCTGGGGAGGCCCCTACAATGAGCAGTTCTTC. Its translation: CASAWGGPYNEQFF.

This clone was seen many times. The chain joins TRBV14 to TRBJ1-2; D unresolved. The CDR3 is made up of 13 amino acids. The V end was cut by 2 bases, the J end by 8 bases, with 12 bases between. Germline loops: CDR1 SGHDN, CDR2 FVKESK. CDR3 sequence reads: CASSQNTPWGYTF. The CDR3 nucleotides are TGTGCCAGCAGCCAAAACACCCCGTGGGGCTACACCTTC.

The chain recombines TRBV29-1 with TRBJ1-2, with TRBD1 matching over 12 bases. In germline, CDR1 is SQVTM, CDR2 ANQGSEA. CDR3 length equals 15 residues. V lost 8 bases and J lost 6; bases outside the gene matches: 13. CDR3 protein: CSTLNRDRGPDGYTF. DNA for the CDR3: TGCAGCACACTAAACCGGGACAGGGGGCCAGATGGCTACACCTTC.

The chain couples TRBV6-5 to TRBJ2-7; 7 nucleotides line up with TRBD1. Germline CDR1 reads MNHEY; CDR2 reads SVGAGI. With 3 bases clipped from V and 5 bases from J, the junction kept 7 bases outside the gene matches. The CDR3 spans 14 residues. The CDR3 loop is CASSYRPTGDEQYF. The CDR3 nucleotides are TGTGCCAGCAGTTATCGGCCTACAGGGGACGAGCAGTACTTC.

The chain has TRBV28 and TRBJ1-1; D is possibly TRBD1 (5 bases). The length of the CDR3 is 15 residues. V was pared by 6 bases and J by 1 base, with 15 bases between. Germline lookup yields CDR1 MDHEN and CDR2 SYDVKM. The CDR3 spells CASRPPGRGNTEAFF. The CDR3 region has the DNA TGTGCCAGCAGGCCCCCAGGGCGAGGGAACACTGAAGCTTTCTTT.

Here the CDR3 DNA reads TGTGCCAGCAGCTTGGACGGGGGGTCATTCGCCGGGGAGCTGTTTTTT. Translated: CASSLDGGSFAGELFF. The J gene is TRBJ2-2, the V gene TRBV5-5, with 7 bases fitting TRBD2. The CDR3 loop spans 16 amino acids. The J segment lost 6 bases and the V segment lost 0 bases, leaving 8 bases of the junction unmatched. Germline V gives CDR1 SGHKS, CDR2 YYEKEE (reference sequence).

The V call is TRBV7-9, the J call TRBJ1-6; 9 positions match TRBD1. The CDR3 is 16 residues long. Germline V CDR1 and CDR2: SEHNR, FQNEAQ (reference sequence). The trim removed 0 bases at V and 9 bases at J, leaving 6 bases unmatched. CDR3 sequence reads: CASSLAVGTGFSPLHF. The CDR3 nucleotides read TGTGCCAGCAGCTTAGCCGTCGGGACAGGGTTTTCACCCCTCCACTTT.

The chain has TRBV6-2 or TRBV6-3 and TRBJ1-5, with TRBD1 matching 10 bases. V gave up 0 bases and J gave up 3 bases; unmatched junction bases: 5. Germline V gene lookup returns CDR1 MNHEY and CDR2 SVGEGT. The CDR3 covers 17 residues. The CDR3 spells CASSYSRDRGFNQPQHF. Written as DNA, the CDR3 is TGTGCCAGCAGTTACTCGAGGGACAGGGGTTTCAATCAGCCCCAGCATTTT.